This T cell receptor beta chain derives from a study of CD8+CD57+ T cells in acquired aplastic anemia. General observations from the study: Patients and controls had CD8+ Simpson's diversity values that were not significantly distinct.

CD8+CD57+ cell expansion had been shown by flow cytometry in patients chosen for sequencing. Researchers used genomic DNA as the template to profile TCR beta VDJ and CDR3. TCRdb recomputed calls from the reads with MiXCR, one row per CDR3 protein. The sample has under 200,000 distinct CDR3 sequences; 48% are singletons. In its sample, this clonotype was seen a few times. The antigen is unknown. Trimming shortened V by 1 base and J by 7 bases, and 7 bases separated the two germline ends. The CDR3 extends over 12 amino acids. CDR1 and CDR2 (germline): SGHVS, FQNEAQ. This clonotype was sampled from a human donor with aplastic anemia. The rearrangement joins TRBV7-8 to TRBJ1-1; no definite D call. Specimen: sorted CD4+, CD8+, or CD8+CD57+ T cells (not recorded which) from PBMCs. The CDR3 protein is CASSLVLLEAFF. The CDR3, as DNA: TGTGCCAGCAGCTTAGTCCTACTTGAAGCTTTCTTT.